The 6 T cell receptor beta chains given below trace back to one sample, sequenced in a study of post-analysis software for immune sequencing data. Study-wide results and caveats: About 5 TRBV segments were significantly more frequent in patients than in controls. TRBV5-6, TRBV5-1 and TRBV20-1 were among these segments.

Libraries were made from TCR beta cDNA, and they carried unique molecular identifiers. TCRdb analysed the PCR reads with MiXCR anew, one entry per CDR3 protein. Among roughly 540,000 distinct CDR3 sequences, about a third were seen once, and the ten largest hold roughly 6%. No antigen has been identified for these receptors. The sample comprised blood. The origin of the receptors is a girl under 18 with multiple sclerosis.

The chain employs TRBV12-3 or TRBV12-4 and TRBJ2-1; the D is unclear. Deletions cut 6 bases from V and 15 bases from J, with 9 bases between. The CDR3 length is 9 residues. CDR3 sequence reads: CASSPPWFF. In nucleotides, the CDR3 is TGTGCCAGCAGCCCCCCTTGGTTCTTC.

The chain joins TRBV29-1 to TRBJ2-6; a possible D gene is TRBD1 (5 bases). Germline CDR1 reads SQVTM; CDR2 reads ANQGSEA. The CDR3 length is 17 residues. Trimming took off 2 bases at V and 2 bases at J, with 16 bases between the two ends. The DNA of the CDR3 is TGCAGCGTTGAAACAACCCTAGGGGTCGCTGGGGCCAACGTCCTGACTTTC. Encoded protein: CSVETTLGVAGANVLTF.

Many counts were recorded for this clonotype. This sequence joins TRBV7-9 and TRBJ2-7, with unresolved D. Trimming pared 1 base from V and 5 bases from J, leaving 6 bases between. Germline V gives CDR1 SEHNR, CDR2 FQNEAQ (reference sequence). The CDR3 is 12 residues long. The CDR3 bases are TGTGCCAGCAGCTTAGTAGGCGACGAGCAGTACTTC. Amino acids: CASSLVGDEQYF.

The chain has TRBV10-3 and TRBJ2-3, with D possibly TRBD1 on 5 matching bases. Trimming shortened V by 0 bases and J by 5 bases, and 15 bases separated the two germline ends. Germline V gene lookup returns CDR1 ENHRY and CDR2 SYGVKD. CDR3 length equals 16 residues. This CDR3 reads CAISESSRGSGDTQYF. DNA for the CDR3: TGTGCCATCAGTGAGTCGTCAAGGGGTTCTGGAGATACGCAGTATTTT.

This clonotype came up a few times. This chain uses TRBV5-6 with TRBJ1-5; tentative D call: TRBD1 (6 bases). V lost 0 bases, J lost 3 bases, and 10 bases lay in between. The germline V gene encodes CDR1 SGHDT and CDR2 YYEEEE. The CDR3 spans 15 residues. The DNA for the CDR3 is TGTGCCAGCAGCTTGGTGGCAGGGGTCAATCAGCCCCAGCATTTT. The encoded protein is CASSLVAGVNQPQHF.

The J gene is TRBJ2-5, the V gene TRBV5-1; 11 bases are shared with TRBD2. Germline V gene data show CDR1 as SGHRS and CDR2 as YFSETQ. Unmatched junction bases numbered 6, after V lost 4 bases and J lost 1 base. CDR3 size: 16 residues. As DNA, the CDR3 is TGCGCCAGCAGCGTGGGACTAGCGGTCTCCCAAGAGACCCAGTACTTC. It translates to CASSVGLAVSQETQYF.